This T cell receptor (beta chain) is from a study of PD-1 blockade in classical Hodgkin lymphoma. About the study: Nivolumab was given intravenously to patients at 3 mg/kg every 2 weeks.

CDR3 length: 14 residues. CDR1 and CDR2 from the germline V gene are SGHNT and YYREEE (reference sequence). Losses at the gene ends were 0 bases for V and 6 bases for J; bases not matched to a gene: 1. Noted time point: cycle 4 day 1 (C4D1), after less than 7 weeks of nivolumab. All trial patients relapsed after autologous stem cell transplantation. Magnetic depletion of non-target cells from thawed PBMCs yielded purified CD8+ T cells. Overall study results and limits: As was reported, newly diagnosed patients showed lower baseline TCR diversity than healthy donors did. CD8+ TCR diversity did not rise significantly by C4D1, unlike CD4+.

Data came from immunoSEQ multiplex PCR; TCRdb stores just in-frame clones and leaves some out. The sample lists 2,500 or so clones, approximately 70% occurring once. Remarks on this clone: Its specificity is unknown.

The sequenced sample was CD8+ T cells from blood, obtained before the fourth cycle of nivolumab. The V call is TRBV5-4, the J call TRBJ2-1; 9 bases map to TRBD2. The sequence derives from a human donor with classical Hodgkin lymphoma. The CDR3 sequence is CASSLGRGGNEQFF. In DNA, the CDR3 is TGTGCCAGCAGCTTGGGGCGGGGGGGCAATGAGCAGTTCTTC.